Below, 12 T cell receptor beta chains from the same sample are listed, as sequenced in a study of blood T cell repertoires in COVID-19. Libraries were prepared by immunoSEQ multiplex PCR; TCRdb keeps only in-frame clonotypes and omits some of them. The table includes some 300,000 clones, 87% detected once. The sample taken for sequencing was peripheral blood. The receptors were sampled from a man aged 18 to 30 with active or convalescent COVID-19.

The CDR3 DNA reads as TGTGCCAGTAGTATTGCCGGGTATGGCTACACCTTC. Translated: CASSIAGYGYTF. The rearrangement joins TRBV19 to TRBJ1-2, with D unclear. Trimming removed 3 bases from V and 5 bases from J, with 7 bases in between. The CDR3 sequence is 12 residues long. Germline V gene data show CDR1 as LNHDA and CDR2 as SQIVND (reference sequence).

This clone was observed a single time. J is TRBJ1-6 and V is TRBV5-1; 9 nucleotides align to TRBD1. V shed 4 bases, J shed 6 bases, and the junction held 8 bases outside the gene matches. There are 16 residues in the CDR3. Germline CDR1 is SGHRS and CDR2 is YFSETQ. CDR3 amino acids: CASSTVGQGGNSPLHF. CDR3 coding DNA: TGCGCCAGCAGCACGGTGGGACAGGGAGGTAATTCACCCCTCCACTTT.

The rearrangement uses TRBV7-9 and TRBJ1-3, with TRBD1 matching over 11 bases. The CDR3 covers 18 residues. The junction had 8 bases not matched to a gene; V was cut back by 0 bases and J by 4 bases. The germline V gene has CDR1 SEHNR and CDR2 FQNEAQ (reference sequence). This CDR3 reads CASSLAGTGGSNGNTIYF. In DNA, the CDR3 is TGTGCCAGCAGCTTAGCCGGGACAGGGGGTAGTAACGGAAACACCATATATTTT.

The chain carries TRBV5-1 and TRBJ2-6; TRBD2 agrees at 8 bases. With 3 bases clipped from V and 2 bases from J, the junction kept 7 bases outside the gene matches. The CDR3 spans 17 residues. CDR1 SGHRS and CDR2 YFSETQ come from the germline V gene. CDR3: CASSSEAGAAGANVLTF. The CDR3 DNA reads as TGCGCCAGCAGCTCCGAAGCGGGAGCTGCTGGGGCCAACGTCCTGACTTTC.

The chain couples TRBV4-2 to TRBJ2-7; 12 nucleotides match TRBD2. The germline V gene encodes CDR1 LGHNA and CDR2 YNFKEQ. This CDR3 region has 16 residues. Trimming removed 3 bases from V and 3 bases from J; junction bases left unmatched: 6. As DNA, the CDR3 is TGTGCCAGCAGCCACGAGACTAGCGGGAGTTTCTACGAGCAGTACTTC. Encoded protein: CASSHETSGSFYEQYF.

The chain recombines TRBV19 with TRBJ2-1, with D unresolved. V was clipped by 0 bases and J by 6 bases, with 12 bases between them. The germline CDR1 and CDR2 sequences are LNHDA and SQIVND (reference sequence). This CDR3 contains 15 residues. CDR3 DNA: TGTGCCAGTAGTATAGAGTTCGCGATTCCCAATGAGCAGTTCTTC. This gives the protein CASSIEFAIPNEQFF.

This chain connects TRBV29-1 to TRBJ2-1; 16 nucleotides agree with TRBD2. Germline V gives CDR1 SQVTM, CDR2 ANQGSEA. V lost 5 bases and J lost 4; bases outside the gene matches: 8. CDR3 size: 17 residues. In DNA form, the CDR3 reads TGCAGCGTTTCCGGGACTAGCGGGGGGGTTTATTACAATGAGCAGTTCTTC. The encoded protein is CSVSGTSGGVYYNEQFF.

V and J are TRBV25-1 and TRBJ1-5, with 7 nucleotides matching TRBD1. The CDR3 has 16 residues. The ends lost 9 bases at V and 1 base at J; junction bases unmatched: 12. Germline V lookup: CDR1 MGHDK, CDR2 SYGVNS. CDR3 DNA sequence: TGTGCCAGTCAACCCCGGGGGACAGCGAGCAATCAGCCCCAGCATTTT. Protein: CASQPRGTASNQPQHF.

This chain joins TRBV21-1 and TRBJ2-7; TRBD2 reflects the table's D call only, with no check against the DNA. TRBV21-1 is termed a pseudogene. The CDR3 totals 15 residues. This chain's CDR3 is CASSRAGGRTYEQYF. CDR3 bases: TGTGCCAGCAGCAGGGCGGGGGGGAGAACCTACGAGCAGTACTTC.

The CDR3, as DNA: TGTGCCACCCGTAGCGGGCCAGGGCGGAATGAGCAGTTCTTC. It specifies CATRSGPGRNEQFF. The rearrangement joins TRBV11-1 to TRBJ2-1; the match to TRBD2 covers 7 bases. Per the germline V gene, CDR1 is SGHAT and CDR2 is FQDESV (reference sequence). V shed 10 bases, J shed 7 bases, and the junction held 13 bases outside the gene matches. The CDR3 extends over 14 amino acids.

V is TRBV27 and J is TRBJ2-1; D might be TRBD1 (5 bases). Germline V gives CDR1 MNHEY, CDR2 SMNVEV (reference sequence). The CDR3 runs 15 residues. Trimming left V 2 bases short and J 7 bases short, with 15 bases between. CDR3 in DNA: TGTGCCAGCAGTTTAGGGGCAGGGCTGGGGAATGAGCAGTTCTTC. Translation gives CASSLGAGLGNEQFF.

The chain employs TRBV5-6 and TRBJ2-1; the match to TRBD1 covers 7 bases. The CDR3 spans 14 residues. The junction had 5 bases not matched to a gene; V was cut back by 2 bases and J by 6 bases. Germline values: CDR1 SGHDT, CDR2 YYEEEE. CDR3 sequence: CASSLQGWSNEQFF. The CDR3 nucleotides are TGTGCCAGCAGCTTACAGGGGTGGTCCAATGAGCAGTTCTTC. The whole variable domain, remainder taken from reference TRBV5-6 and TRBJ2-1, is DAGVTQSPTHLIKTRGQQVTLRCSPKSGHDTVSWYQQALGQGPQFIFQYYEEEERQRGNFPDRFSGHQFPNYSSELNVNALLLGDSALYLCASSLQGWSNEQFFGPGTRLTVL.